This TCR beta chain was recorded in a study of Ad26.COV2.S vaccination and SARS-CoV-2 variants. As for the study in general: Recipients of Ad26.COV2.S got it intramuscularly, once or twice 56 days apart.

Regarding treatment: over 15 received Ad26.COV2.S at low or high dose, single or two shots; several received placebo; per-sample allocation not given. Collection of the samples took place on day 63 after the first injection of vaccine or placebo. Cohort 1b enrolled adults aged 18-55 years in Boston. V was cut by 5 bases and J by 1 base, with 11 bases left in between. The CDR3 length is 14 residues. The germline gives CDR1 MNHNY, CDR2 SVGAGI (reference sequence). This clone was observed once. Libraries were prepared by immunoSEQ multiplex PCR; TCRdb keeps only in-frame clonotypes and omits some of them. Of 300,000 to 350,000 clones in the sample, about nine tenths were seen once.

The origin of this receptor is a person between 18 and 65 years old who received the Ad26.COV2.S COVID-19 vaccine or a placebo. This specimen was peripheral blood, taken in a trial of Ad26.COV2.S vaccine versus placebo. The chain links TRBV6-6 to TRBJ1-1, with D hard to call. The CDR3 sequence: CASSHLPGNTEAFF. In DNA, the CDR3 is TGTGCCAGCAGTCACCTCCCGGGGAACACTGAAGCTTTCTTT.